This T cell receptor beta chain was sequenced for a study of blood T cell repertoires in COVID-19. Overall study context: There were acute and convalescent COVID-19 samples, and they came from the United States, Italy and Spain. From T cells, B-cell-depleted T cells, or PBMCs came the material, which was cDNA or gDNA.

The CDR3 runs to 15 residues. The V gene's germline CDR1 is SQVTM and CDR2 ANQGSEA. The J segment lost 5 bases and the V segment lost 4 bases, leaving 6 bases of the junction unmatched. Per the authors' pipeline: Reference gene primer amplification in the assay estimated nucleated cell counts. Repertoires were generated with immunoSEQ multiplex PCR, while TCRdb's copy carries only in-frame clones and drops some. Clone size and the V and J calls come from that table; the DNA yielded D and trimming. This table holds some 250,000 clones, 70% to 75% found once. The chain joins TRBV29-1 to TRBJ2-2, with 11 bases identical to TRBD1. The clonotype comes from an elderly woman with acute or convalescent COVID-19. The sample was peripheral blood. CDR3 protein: CSVGGTGGFTGELFF. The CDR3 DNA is TGCAGCGTTGGGGGGACAGGGGGATTTACCGGGGAGCTGTTTTTT.